These T cell receptor beta chains were read from a single sample in a study of T-cell reconstitution after alpha-beta-depleted transplantation in children. One entry per CDR3 protein, called by TCRdb with MiXCR from the PCR reads. The sample lists 750,000 to 950,000 distinct CDR3 sequences; 16% were seen once. The sequencing used PBMCs, mostly from graft donor cells, collected 360 days after TCRalphabeta/CD19-depleted stem cell transplant. These receptors all come from a male patient between 10 and 17 years old who had a stem cell transplant for acute lymphoblastic leukemia, so the T cells may come from the graft donor. Both conserved end residues are part of each CDR3. A D gene is named only where the DNA matches it firmly. The size entry is marked missing in some rows and otherwise reads once, few, many or a size class.

d_call	clone_size	j_call	v_call	cdr3_aa	cdr3_nt
NA	NA	TRBJ2-1	TRBV12-3/TRBV12-4	CASRDVSSYNEQFF	TGTGCCAGTCGGGACGTAAGCTCCTACAATGAGCAGTTCTTC
TRBD1	many	TRBJ2-2	TRBV9	CASGTGLFF	TGTGCCAGCGGGACAGGGCTGTTTTTT
TRBD2	few	TRBJ2-7	TRBV27	CAIGLAGPYEQYF	TGTGCCATCGGACTAGCGGGGCCCTACGAGCAGTACTTC
NA	NA	TRBJ2-7	TRBV10-3	CAISGLGLGDSYEQYF	TGTGCCATCAGTGGGTTAGGCCTAGGGGACTCCTACGAGCAGTACTTC
NA	NA	TRBJ2-1	TRBV29-1	CSVDPTTLTGDEQFF	TGCAGCGTAGATCCGACAACCCTAACGGGGGATGAGCAGTTCTTC
NA	NA	TRBJ2-1	TRBV5-6	CASSLAQFEQFF	TGTGCCAGCAGCCTGGCTCAATTTGAGCAGTTCTTC
NA	NA	TRBJ2-1	TRBV7-2	CASSFRHYSYNEQFF	TGTGCCAGCAGCTTTAGGCATTACTCCTACAATGAGCAGTTCTTC
NA	NA	TRBJ2-3	TRBV4-1	CASSHGPARGSDTQYF	TGCGCCAGCAGCCACGGACCGGCCCGGGGGTCCGATACGCAGTATTTT
TRBD1	few	TRBJ2-7	TRBV10-3	CAILAGQGAEQYF	TGTGCCATCCTTGCAGGGCAGGGGGCTGAGCAGTACTTC
NA	NA	TRBJ2-3	TRBV12-3/TRBV12-4	CASSDRPAAQYF	TGTGCCAGCAGCGACCGACCCGCGGCTCAGTATTTT
NA	many	TRBJ2-1	TRBV29-1	CSVQKAPWTEYNEQFF	TGCAGCGTTCAAAAAGCCCCCTGGACAGAGTACAATGAGCAGTTCTTC
TRBD1	NA	TRBJ1-5	TRBV6-2/TRBV6-3	CASSYYTPTGEGNSNQPQHF	TGTGCCAGCAGTTATTATACGCCGACAGGGGAGGGGAATAGCAATCAGCCCCAGCATTTT
TRBD1	few	TRBJ1-2	TRBV6-5	CASSYLGQANYGYTF	TGTGCCAGCAGTTACTTGGGACAGGCTAACTATGGCTACACCTTC
NA	NA	TRBJ1-3	TRBV5-1	CASSKAGSSGNTIYF	TGCGCCAGCAGCAAGGCAGGGAGCTCTGGAAACACCATATATTTT
TRBD1	NA	TRBJ2-2	TRBV29-1	CSVDRGLTGELFF	TGCAGCGTTGACAGGGGGTTGACCGGGGAGCTGTTTTTT
NA	NA	TRBJ2-3	TRBV6-5	CASSYPGKGEGDTQYF	TGTGCCAGCAGTTACCCCGGGAAGGGAGAGGGAGATACGCAGTATTTT